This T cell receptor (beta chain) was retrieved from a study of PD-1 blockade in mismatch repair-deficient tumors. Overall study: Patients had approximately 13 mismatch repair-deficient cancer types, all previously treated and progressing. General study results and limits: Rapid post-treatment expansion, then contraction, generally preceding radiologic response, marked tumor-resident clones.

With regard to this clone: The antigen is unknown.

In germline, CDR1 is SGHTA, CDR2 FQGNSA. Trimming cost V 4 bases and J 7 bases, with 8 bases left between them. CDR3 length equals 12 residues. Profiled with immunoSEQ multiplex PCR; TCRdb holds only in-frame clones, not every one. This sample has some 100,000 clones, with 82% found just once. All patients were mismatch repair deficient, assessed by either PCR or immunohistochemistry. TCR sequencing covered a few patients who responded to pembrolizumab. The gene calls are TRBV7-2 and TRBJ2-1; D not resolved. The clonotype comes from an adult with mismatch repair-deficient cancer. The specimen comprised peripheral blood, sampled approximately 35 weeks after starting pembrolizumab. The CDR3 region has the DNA TGTGCCAGCAGCTCAAGCTGGAATGAGCAGTTCTTC. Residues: CASSSSWNEQFF.